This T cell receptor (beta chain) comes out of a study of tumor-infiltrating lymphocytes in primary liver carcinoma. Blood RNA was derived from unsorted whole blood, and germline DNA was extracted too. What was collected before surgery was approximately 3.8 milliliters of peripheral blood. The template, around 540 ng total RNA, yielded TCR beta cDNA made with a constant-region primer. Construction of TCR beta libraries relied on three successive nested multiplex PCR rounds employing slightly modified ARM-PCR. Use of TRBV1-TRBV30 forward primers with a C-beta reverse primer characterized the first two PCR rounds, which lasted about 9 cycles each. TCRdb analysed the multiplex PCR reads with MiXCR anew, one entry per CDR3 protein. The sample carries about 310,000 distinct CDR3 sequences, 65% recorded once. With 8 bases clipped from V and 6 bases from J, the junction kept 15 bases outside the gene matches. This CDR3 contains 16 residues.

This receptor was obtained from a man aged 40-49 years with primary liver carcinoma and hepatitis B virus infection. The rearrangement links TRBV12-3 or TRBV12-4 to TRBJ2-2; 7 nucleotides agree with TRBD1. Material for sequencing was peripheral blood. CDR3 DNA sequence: TGTGCCAGCCGGAAACAGGGGCAAGAGAATGCCGGGGAGCTGTTTTTT. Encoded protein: CASRKQGQENAGELFF.